This T cell receptor beta chain was retrieved from a study of blood T cell repertoires in COVID-19. About the study: The United States, Italy and Spain provided the acute and convalescent COVID-19 samples. Sample material is recorded as cDNA or gDNA derived from T cells, B-cell-depleted T cells, or PBMCs.

Germline values: CDR1 SNHLY, CDR2 FYNNEI. Germline trimming cut 8 bases from V and 0 bases from J; bases unmatched to any gene: 8. The CDR3 is 16 residues long. Seattle patient enrollment occurred during active infection, with longitudinal follow-up thereafter. In the study's own analysis: Scientists estimated how many nucleated cells there were by amplifying reference gene primers. Generated by immunoSEQ multiplex PCR, the TCRdb table keeps only in-frame clones and is missing some. V, J and clone size are taken as reported in that table, and D and trimming were inferred from the DNA itself. The table records about 100,000 clones, around 81% of them present only once.

This TCR came from a man older than 75 with COVID-19, enrolled during active disease. V and J are TRBV2 and TRBJ1-4; 8 bases align to TRBD1. What was sequenced was peripheral blood. The DNA of the CDR3 is TGTGCCAGCGGACCGGGACAGGCTCCAACTAATGAAAAACTGTTTTTT. It encodes CASGPGQAPTNEKLFF.